Described below is a single T cell receptor (beta chain) sequence and its context. Sequencing was performed with immunoSEQ multiplex PCR; in TCRdb, only in-frame clones are kept and a portion is missing. This sample yields 80,000 to 95,000 clones, of which about 94% are seen a single time; roughly 0.28% belongs to the top ten. The data are from a study of technical replicates of blood from a handful of donors. The CDR3 covers 13 residues. Germline CDR1 reads MDHEN; CDR2 reads SYDVKM. V lost 4 bases to trimming and J lost 7 bases, with 13 bases between them. The chain combines TRBV28 with TRBJ1-1; D is undetermined. The source is a human donor in good health. What was sequenced was T cells isolated from PBMCs. This CDR3 is CASSSPLSFEAFF. CDR3 DNA sequence: TGTGCCAGCAGTTCCCCCCTATCTTTTGAAGCTTTCTTT. Full variable domain (rest looked up from reference TRBV28 and TRBJ1-1): DVKVTQSSRYLVKRTGEKVFLECVQDMDHENMFWYRQDPGLGLRLIYFSYDVKMKEKGDIPEGYSVSREKKERFSLILESASTNQTSMYLCASSSPLSFEAFFGQGTRLTVV.